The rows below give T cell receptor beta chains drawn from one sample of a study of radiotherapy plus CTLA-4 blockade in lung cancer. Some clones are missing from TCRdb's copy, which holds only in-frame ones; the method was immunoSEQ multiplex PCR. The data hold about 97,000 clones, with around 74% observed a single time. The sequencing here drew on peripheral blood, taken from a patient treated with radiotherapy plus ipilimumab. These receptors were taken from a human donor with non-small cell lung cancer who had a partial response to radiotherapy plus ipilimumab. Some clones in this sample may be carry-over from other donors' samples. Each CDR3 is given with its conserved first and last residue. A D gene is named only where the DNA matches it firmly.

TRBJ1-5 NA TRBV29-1 CSVADSINQPQHF
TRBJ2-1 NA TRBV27 CASSFYLRSYNEQFF
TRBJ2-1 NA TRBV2 CASRDYGVSNEQFF
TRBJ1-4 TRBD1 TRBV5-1 CASSRDRGNEKLFF
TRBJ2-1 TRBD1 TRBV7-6 CASSAESGQGARNEQFF
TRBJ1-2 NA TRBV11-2 CASSLRGLPNYGYTF
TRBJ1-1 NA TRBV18 CASSQRERNTEAFF
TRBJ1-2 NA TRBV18 CASSPRGGGELNYGYTF
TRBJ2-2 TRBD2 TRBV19 CASTDPRTSGSTGELFF
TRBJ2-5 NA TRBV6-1 CASSDGREWETQYF
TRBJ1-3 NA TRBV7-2 CASSSPPGNTIYF
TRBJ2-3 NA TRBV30 CAWRGGRSTDTQYF
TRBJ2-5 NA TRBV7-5 CARSERRGAQETQYF
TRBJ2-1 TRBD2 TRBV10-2 CASSGTSGRARGYNEQFF
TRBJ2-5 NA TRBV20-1 CSAQEWETQYF
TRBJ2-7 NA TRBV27 CASSLQGGRTYEQYF
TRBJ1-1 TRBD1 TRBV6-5 CASSYLQGAGTEAFF
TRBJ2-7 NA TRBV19 CASSRGGRGPSYEQYF
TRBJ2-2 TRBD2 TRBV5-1 CASSLGFASGGHGELFF
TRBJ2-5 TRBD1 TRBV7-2 CASSLQGASETQYF
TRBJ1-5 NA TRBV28 CASSLLRLNQPQHF
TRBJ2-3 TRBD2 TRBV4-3 CASSQDAVGGGADTQYF
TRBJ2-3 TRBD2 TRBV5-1 CASSSTSGSKDTQYF
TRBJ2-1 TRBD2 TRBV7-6 CASSPRGGGVSYNEQFF
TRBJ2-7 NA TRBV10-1 CASRPTPGLLYEQYF
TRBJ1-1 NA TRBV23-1 CATIPTESNTEAFF
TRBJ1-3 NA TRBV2 CASSVIQGNTIYF
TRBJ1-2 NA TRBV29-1 CSVGGLLTGGYTF
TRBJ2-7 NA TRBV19 CASSTVPYEQYF
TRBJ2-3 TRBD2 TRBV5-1 CASSPRASGGADTQYF
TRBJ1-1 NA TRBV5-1 CASSFGRDTEAFF
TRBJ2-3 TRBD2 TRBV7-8 CASSLWEGSTDTQYF
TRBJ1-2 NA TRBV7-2 CASSLVGGYGYTF
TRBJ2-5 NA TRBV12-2 CASRLAPGQLQETQYF
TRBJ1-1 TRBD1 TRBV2 CASSEDRGRGTEAFF
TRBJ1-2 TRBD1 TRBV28 CASAWTGDTYGYTF
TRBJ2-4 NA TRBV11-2 CASSVDRGRSGLAKNIQYF
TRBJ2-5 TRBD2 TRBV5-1 CASSLPGGQETQYF
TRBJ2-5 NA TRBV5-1 CASSLGQIQETQYF
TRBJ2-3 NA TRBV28 CASSLLRADTQYF
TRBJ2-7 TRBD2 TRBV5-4 CASSPGLAGVYEQYF
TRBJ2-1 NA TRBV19 CASSIGAHVDEQFF
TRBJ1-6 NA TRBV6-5 CASRFDSSYNSPLHF